A single sample is the source of the 21 T cell receptor beta chains below, sequenced in a study of blood T cell repertoires in COVID-19. Here immunoSEQ multiplex PCR was the method, and the copy in TCRdb shows in-frame clones only, minus some. The data contain under 300,000 clones, approximately 79% of them singletons. Input material: peripheral blood. Source of these receptors: a woman aged 40 to 50 with active or convalescent COVID-19.

There are a few counts of this clone. V is TRBV27 and J is TRBJ2-7; 11 nucleotides align to TRBD1. The CDR3 loop spans 15 amino acids. Germline lookup yields CDR1 MNHEY and CDR2 SMNVEV (reference sequence). Losses at the gene ends were 1 base for V and 2 bases for J; bases not matched to a gene: 1. Here the CDR3 reads CASSLLGQGAYEQYF. In DNA form, the CDR3 reads TGTGCCAGCAGTTTATTGGGACAGGGGGCCTACGAGCAGTACTTC.

Comment on this clone: In the same sample, other DNA sequences code for this CDR3. The chain employs TRBV7-9 and TRBJ1-5; 7 positions agree with TRBD1. CDR1 and CDR2 (germline): SEHNR, FQNEAQ (reference sequence). The CDR3 sequence is 14 residues long. V was clipped by 5 bases and J by 0 bases; unmatched bases: 1. The CDR3 DNA is TGTGCCAGCAGCCGGGACAGTAGCAATCAGCCCCAGCATTTT. Translating gives CASSRDSSNQPQHF.

This clone occurred a few times. This chain connects TRBV5-6 to TRBJ1-2, with 7 bases identical to TRBD1. This CDR3 region has 14 residues. Unmatched junction bases numbered 7, after V lost 4 bases and J lost 4 bases. Looked up from germline, CDR1 is SGHDT and CDR2 is YYEEEE. CDR3 bases: TGTGCCAGCAGCCTCGGGGACAGTCTCTATGGCTACACCTTC. Protein: CASSLGDSLYGYTF. The full variable domain, in which reference TRBV5-6 and TRBJ1-2 provide the parts outside the CDR3, is DAGVTQSPTHLIKTRGQQVTLRCSPKSGHDTVSWYQQALGQGPQFIFQYYEEEERQRGNFPDRFSGHQFPNYSSELNVNALLLGDSALYLCASSLGDSLYGYTFGSGTRLTVV.

The chain is built from TRBV29-1 and TRBJ2-4; TRBD1 is a possible D gene (6 bases). This CDR3 has 14 amino acids. Looked up from germline, CDR1 is SQVTM and CDR2 is ANQGSEA. Trimming removed 0 bases from V and 8 bases from J, with 14 bases in between. The CDR3 here is CSVEEGARRDIQYF. The CDR3 DNA is TGCAGCGTTGAAGAGGGGGCGCGTAGGGACATTCAGTACTTC.

J is TRBJ1-5 and V is TRBV10-3; D perhaps matches TRBD1 (5 bases). The CDR3 contains 15 residues. The V and J ends lost 6 bases and 1 base respectively, with 13 bases between them. In germline, CDR1 is ENHRY, CDR2 SYGVKD. CDR3 DNA sequence: TGTGCCATCAGAGCGGGACTAGAAAGCAATCAGCCCCAGCATTTT. Translating it yields CAIRAGLESNQPQHF.

The V call is TRBV5-4, the J call TRBJ2-5; D may be TRBD2 (6 bases). V shed 6 bases and J shed 4 bases, with 13 bases lying between them. Per germline, CDR1 SGHNT and CDR2 YYREEE (reference sequence). CDR3 length equals 13 residues. The CDR3 sequence: CASNLEGRETQYF. CDR3 coding DNA: TGTGCCAGCAATCTGGAGGGGCGAGAGACCCAGTACTTC.

This clone was found once. The gene calls are TRBV5-1 and TRBJ2-5; 15 bases align to TRBD2. Unmatched junction bases numbered 6, after V lost 4 bases and J lost 5 bases. Germline CDR1 reads SGHRS; CDR2 reads YFSETQ. The CDR3 covers 16 residues. The CDR3 coding sequence is TGCGCCAGCAGCCGGACTAGCGGGGGGGCCGGTGAGACCCAGTACTTC. It codes for CASSRTSGGAGETQYF.

The chain links TRBV19 to TRBJ1-2; a weak D match, TRBD1 (5 bases). V was cut by 6 bases and J by 4 bases, with 15 bases left in between. Germline CDR1 reads LNHDA; CDR2 reads SQIVND (reference sequence). The CDR3 totals 14 residues. The CDR3: CASRPGRDRYGYTF. CDR3 bases: TGTGCCAGTAGGCCTGGCAGGGATCGCTATGGCTACACCTTC.

CDR3 in DNA: TGTGCCAGCACCCTATCGGACTATGGCTACACCTTC. It is translated as CASTLSDYGYTF. The rearrangement links TRBV7-9 to TRBJ1-2; D is uncertain. Between the trimmed V and J ends, which lost 7 bases and 3 bases, there was a span of 9 bases. Germline V lookup: CDR1 SEHNR, CDR2 FQNEAQ (reference sequence). There are 12 residues in the CDR3. The variable domain in full, with the rest retrieved from reference TRBV7-9 and TRBJ1-2, is DTGVSQNPRHKITKRGQNVTFRCDPISEHNRLYWYRQTLGQGPEFLTYFQNEAQLEKSRLLSDRFSAERPKGSFSTLEIQRTEQGDSAMYLCASTLSDYGYTFGSGTRLTVV.

This clone was seen only a few times. The chain uses TRBV28 and TRBJ1-1, with a weak D call TRBD1 (6 bases). The CDR3 totals 12 residues. CDR1 is MDHEN and CDR2 is SYDVKM in the germline V gene. V lost 8 bases, J lost 10 bases, and 17 bases lay in between. The CDR3 spells CASGGKGFSAFF. As DNA, the CDR3 is TGTGCCAGCGGGGGCAAGGGGTTTTCAGCTTTCTTT.

The rearrangement joins TRBV9 to TRBJ1-6; no definite D call. V lost 0 bases to trimming and J lost 9 bases, with 10 bases between them. The CDR3 is made up of 14 amino acids. Per the germline V gene, CDR1 is SGDLS and CDR2 is YYNGEE. CDR3 sequence: CASSVGQDSSPLHF. The CDR3 DNA reads TGTGCCAGCAGCGTAGGTCAGGATAGTTCACCCCTCCACTTT.

This clone was found a few times. The chain is built from TRBV3-1 (or the pseudogene TRBV3-2) and TRBJ2-2; TRBD1 is a possible D gene (6 bases). Trimming stripped 7 bases from V and 4 bases from J, with 10 bases between. Germline V gene data show CDR1 as LGHDT and CDR2 as YNNKEL (reference sequence). CDR3 length: 13 amino acids. CDR3 residues: CASKLQGTGELFF. CDR3 nucleotides: TGTGCCAGCAAATTACAGGGCACCGGGGAGCTGTTTTTT.

This rearrangement joins TRBV18 to TRBJ1-1, with TRBD1 matching 8 bases. Trimming removed 3 bases from V and 3 bases from J; junction bases left unmatched: 0. CDR3 length equals 13 residues. The germline V gene has CDR1 KGHSH and CDR2 LQKENI. CDR3 region: CASSPTGDTEAFF. CDR3 nucleotide sequence: TGTGCCAGCTCACCGACAGGGGACACTGAAGCTTTCTTT.

V usage is TRBV12-5 and J usage is TRBJ2-1; 7 bases agree with TRBD1. The CDR3 loop spans 16 amino acids. Germline V CDR1 and CDR2: LGHNT, FRNRAP. After removal of 5 bases from V and 4 bases from J, the junction contained 11 bases not matched to a gene. CDR3 sequence (DNA): TGTGCTAGTGGTCGGTTACAGGGGAACCCTTACAATGAGCAGTTCTTC. Its translation is CASGRLQGNPYNEQFF.

This rearrangement joins TRBV6-5 to TRBJ1-3; D gene uncertain. The V end was cut by 6 bases, the J end by 0 bases, with 12 bases between. CDR1 is MNHEY, CDR2 SVGAGI, per germline. CDR3 length: 15 residues. CDR3 DNA sequence: TGTGCCAGCAGCTTCTCAGATTCCTCTGGAAACACCATATATTTT. Encoded protein: CASSFSDSSGNTIYF.

The chain is built from TRBV7-9 and TRBJ1-1; 8 nucleotides agree with TRBD1. This CDR3 has 14 residues. With V trimmed by 2 bases and J by 5 bases, 4 bases remained unmatched. The germline V gene encodes CDR1 SEHNR and CDR2 FQNEAQ (reference sequence). The CDR3 nucleotides read TGTGCCAGCAGCTTACAGCAGGGGGCTACTGAAGCTTTCTTT. Translating it yields CASSLQQGATEAFF. The full variable domain, completed using reference TRBV7-9 and TRBJ1-1, is DTGVSQNPRHKITKRGQNVTFRCDPISEHNRLYWYRQTLGQGPEFLTYFQNEAQLEKSRLLSDRFSAERPKGSFSTLEIQRTEQGDSAMYLCASSLQQGATEAFFGQGTRLTVV.

This chain links TRBV9 with TRBJ1-6; tentative D call: TRBD1 (6 bases). V lost 4 bases and J 3 bases, leaving 14 bases between the germline ends. Per the germline V gene, CDR1 is SGDLS and CDR2 is YYNGEE. The CDR3 extends over 16 amino acids. The CDR3 DNA reads TGTGCCAGCAGCCCCTTGGGGGGGCTCTATAATTCACCCCTCCACTTT. This gives the protein CASSPLGGLYNSPLHF.

This clone was detected once. The V gene is TRBV4-1, the J gene TRBJ1-4; TRBD1 might be the D (6 bases). The CDR3 covers 16 residues. CDR1 and CDR2 (germline): MGHRA, YSYEKL. V lost 0 bases, J lost 3 bases, and 11 bases lay in between. CDR3 sequence reads: CASSQDGRGPNEKLFF. The CDR3 nucleotides read TGCGCCAGCAGCCAAGATGGCAGGGGACCTAATGAAAAACTGTTTTTT.

This chain connects TRBV5-6 to TRBJ1-1; no definite D call. This CDR3 spans 15 amino acids. The ends were cut back, 5 bases at V and 1 base at J, with 15 bases in the middle. Germline lookup yields CDR1 SGHDT and CDR2 YYEEEE. CDR3 sequence (DNA): TGTGCCAGCAGAAGTAGCCCCTTCTGGAACACTGAAGCTTTCTTT. This sequence encodes CASRSSPFWNTEAFF.

V gene TRBV9 combines with J gene TRBJ1-2; D uncertain. Trimming removed 5 bases from V and 3 bases from J, with 11 bases in between. Germline V lookup: CDR1 SGDLS, CDR2 YYNGEE. The CDR3 sequence is 13 residues long. CDR3 nucleotide sequence: TGTGCCAGCAGTTCAACAGTTTACTATGGCTACACCTTC. It yields the protein CASSSTVYYGYTF.

Only one count was recorded for this clone. Here the CDR3 DNA reads TGTGCCAGCAGCGGCTCCTTACAGGGGGCAAAGGACACTGAAGCTTTCTTT. Protein: CASSGSLQGAKDTEAFF. The genes are TRBV9 and TRBJ1-1; 9 bases align to TRBD1. From germline, CDR1 is SGDLS and CDR2 YYNGEE. This CDR3 has 17 residues. J gave up 3 bases and V 3 bases, and 12 bases lay outside the gene matches.